This record concerns one TCR beta chain sequence. Its target is not known. This CDR3 spans 15 amino acids. Per the germline V gene, CDR1 is MNHNS and CDR2 is SASEGT. The V gene lost 2 bases and the J gene lost 5 bases, with 13 bases spanning the gap. The assay was immunoSEQ multiplex PCR, and TCRdb's table has in-frame clones only and misses some. Of about 68,000 clones listed, roughly two thirds are singletons. The sample comes from a study of cytotoxic CD8 clonotypes in ibrutinib-treated CLL. Background on the study: Among patients, 24 responded partially and 2 completely; about 14 then stayed remitted and some twelve progressed after median about 74 months. The sample average was 255,043 productive templates and more than 90,000 productive rearrangements.

General observations from the study: Clonality correlated strongly with circulating CD8+ T cells and exceeded age-matched healthy donors at baseline. Patients with sustained remission and those progressing were sampled at differing times.

This specimen consisted of PBMCs, obtained after 12 months of ibrutinib treatment. The chain carries TRBV6-1 and TRBJ2-1; D is possibly TRBD1 or TRBD2 (6 bases each). The TCR was taken from a human donor with chronic lymphocytic leukemia. The CDR3: CASSEQGRRDNEQFF. CDR3 coding DNA: TGTGCCAGCAGTGAACAGGGGAGGCGGGACAATGAGCAGTTCTTC.